Following are 20 T cell receptor beta chains from one sample sequenced in a study of T-cell memory formation after mild COVID-19. TCRdb used MiXCR to reprocess the 5' RACE reads, holding one entry per CDR3 protein. The repertoire holds some 200,000 distinct CDR3 sequences, with 9% to 10% as singletons. The sequenced sample consisted of PBMCs or a T cell subset sorted from them (not recorded which). These receptors all stem from a man younger than 35 who had mild COVID-19 (a few samples of this study predate the infection). Cell type and time point are not known.

This rearrangement joins TRBV5-1 to TRBJ2-7; D unresolved. CDR3 length: 15 residues. CDR1 SGHRS and CDR2 YFSETQ come from the germline V gene. V gave up 0 bases and J gave up 5 bases, with 15 bases separating them. DNA for the CDR3: TGCGCCAGCAGCTTGGCCCTTTCTTCGGCGGACGAGCAGTACTTC. Translating gives CASSLALSSADEQYF.

This clonotype was counted at least ten times. The CDR3 region has the DNA TGTGCCAGCAGGGGGACTAGCATAGAGACCCAGTACTTC. It specifies CASRGTSIETQYF. The chain employs TRBV6-5 and TRBJ2-5, with 9 nucleotides matching TRBD2. This CDR3 region has 13 residues. V was clipped by 6 bases and J by 4 bases; unmatched bases: 3. Germline values: CDR1 MNHEY, CDR2 SVGAGI.

The V call is TRBV18, the J call TRBJ2-7; D is possibly TRBD1 (5 bases). The CDR3 consists of 15 residues. Germline CDR1 KGHSH, CDR2 LQKENI. Deletions cut 3 bases from V and 2 bases from J, with 14 bases between. The CDR3 loop reads CASSPTVTGTYEQYF. CDR3 sequence (DNA): TGTGCCAGCTCACCGACAGTTACAGGAACCTACGAGCAGTACTTC.

This chain joins TRBV2 and TRBJ1-5; no clear D gene. V lost 4 bases and J 1 base, leaving 5 bases between the germline ends. CDR3 size: 13 residues. Germline V lookup: CDR1 SNHLY, CDR2 FYNNEI. This chain's CDR3 is CASSVRSNQPQHF. The CDR3 nucleotides are TGTGCCAGCAGTGTTAGAAGCAATCAGCCCCAGCATTTT.

V gene TRBV18 combines with J gene TRBJ2-7; TRBD1 might be the D (6 bases). Germline assignment: CDR1 KGHSH and CDR2 LQKENI. This CDR3 is 14 amino acids long. Trimming shortened V by 3 bases and J by 6 bases, and 15 bases separated the two germline ends. The CDR3 DNA sequence: TGTGCCAGCTCACCCAGGGGCCCGACCTTCGAGCAGTACTTC. It encodes CASSPRGPTFEQYF.

V and J are TRBV20-1 and TRBJ2-3; possible D gene TRBD2, 6 bases. The CDR3 runs 13 residues. V dropped 5 bases and J dropped 0 bases, with 9 bases sitting between them. Per the germline V gene, CDR1 is DFQATT and CDR2 is SNEGSKA (reference sequence). The CDR3 bases are TGCAGTGCTGGGGGGACTAGCACAGATACGCAGTATTTT. Translated: CSAGGTSTDTQYF.

Many counts were recorded for this clonotype. The gene calls are TRBV29-1 and TRBJ2-7; D gene uncertain. The germline V and J ends were trimmed by 6 bases and 2 bases, with 14 bases remaining between them. Germline CDR1 and CDR2: SQVTM and ANQGSEA. The CDR3 is 13 amino acids. The CDR3 DNA sequence: TGCAGCGTCCGTAGTTCCAGAGCCTACGAGCAGTACTTC. It is translated as CSVRSSRAYEQYF.

The rearrangement uses TRBV12-3 or TRBV12-4 and TRBJ1-3; TRBD1 might be the D (5 bases). Trimming removed 5 bases from V and 0 bases from J, with 11 bases in between. The CDR3 runs 15 residues. The CDR3, as DNA: TGTGCCAGCAGTCCGCCTGGGGGCTCTGGAAACACCATATATTTT. This translates into CASSPPGGSGNTIYF.

The V and J genes are TRBV5-1 and TRBJ2-2; 10 bases are shared with TRBD1. This CDR3 comprises 16 residues. The trim removed 2 bases at V and 6 bases at J, leaving 7 bases unmatched. CDR1 is SGHRS and CDR2 is YFSETQ in the germline V gene. CDR3 sequence reads: CASSLPGQGSSGELFF. The CDR3 nucleotides read TGCGCCAGCAGCTTACCGGGACAGGGGAGTTCCGGGGAGCTGTTTTTT. Using reference TRBV5-1 and TRBJ2-2 for the parts outside the CDR3, the full variable domain is KAGVTQTPRYLIKTRGQQVTLSCSPISGHRSVSWYQQTPGQGLQFLFEYFSETQRNKGNFPGRFSGRQFSNSRSEMNVSTLELGDSALYLCASSLPGQGSSGELFFGEGSRLTVL.

Only a few counts were recorded for this clonotype. The rearrangement joins TRBV5-6 to TRBJ2-1; 8 nucleotides align to TRBD2. V lost 4 bases and J lost 13; bases outside the gene matches: 7. CDR3 length: 12 residues. The germline gives CDR1 SGHDT, CDR2 YYEEEE. In DNA, the CDR3 is TGTGCCAGCAGCAAACGGGGGGGCCTCCAGTTCTTC. Its protein is CASSKRGGLQFF.

The chain carries TRBV7-2 and TRBJ2-1, with unresolved D. The V gene's germline CDR1 is SGHTA and CDR2 FQGNSA. This CDR3 is built from 12 residues. V was cut by 4 bases and J by 12 bases, with 13 bases left in between. CDR3 bases: TGTGCCAGCAGCTCGGTCGAGACGTCGCAGTTCTTC. It yields the protein CASSSVETSQFF.

This clonotype occurred a few times. V is TRBV7-2 and J is TRBJ2-7, with D possibly matching TRBD2 (6 bases). The CDR3 length is 13 residues. The V end lost 3 bases, the J end lost 6 bases, and 12 bases lay between the germline ends. Germline CDR1 SGHTA, CDR2 FQGNSA. In nucleotides, the CDR3 is TGTGCCAGCAGCTTCGGGAGAGTGGGCGAGCAGTACTTC. This encodes CASSFGRVGEQYF.

The table lists this clonotype with many counts. This sequence joins TRBV7-2 and TRBJ2-7, with D perhaps matching TRBD1 (6 bases). This CDR3 spans 12 amino acids. V was pared by 5 bases and J by 6 bases, with 11 bases between. Germline-derived CDR1 and CDR2 are SGHTA and FQGNSA. The CDR3 loop is CASSDDRSEQYF. The DNA of the CDR3 is TGTGCCAGCAGCGATGACAGGTCCGAGCAGTACTTC.

A few counts support this clonotype. The gene calls are TRBV11-2 and TRBJ1-1; unclear D gene. Germline assignment: CDR1 SGHAT and CDR2 FQNNGV. The CDR3 totals 11 residues. V lost 3 bases, J lost 7 bases, and 6 bases lay in between. The CDR3 DNA is TGTGCCAGCAGCTTTTACAGTGAAGCTTTCTTT. It yields the protein CASSFYSEAFF.

The chain combines TRBV11-2 with TRBJ2-3, with D maybe TRBD1 (6 bases). The CDR3 is 17 amino acids. Between the trimmed V and J ends, which lost 4 bases and 3 bases, there was a span of 20 bases. Germline-derived CDR1 and CDR2 are SGHAT and FQNNGV. In DNA, the CDR3 is TGTGCCAGCAGCTCCCCCCGGGACAAAGGGTTGACAGATACGCAGTATTTT. This codes for CASSSPRDKGLTDTQYF.

In this sample, this clonotype turned up many times. V is TRBV12-3 or TRBV12-4 and J is TRBJ2-7, with 8 bases aligning to TRBD1. The J segment lost 3 bases and the V segment lost 5 bases, leaving 3 bases of the junction unmatched. This CDR3 region has 13 residues. The CDR3 protein is CASSPGQGYEQYF. The CDR3 nucleotides read TGTGCCAGCAGTCCCGGACAGGGCTACGAGCAGTACTTC.

This rearrangement joins TRBV14 to TRBJ2-5; no definite D call. Germline lookup yields CDR1 SGHDN and CDR2 FVKESK. The V gene lost 0 bases and the J gene lost 5 bases, with 16 bases spanning the gap. The CDR3 consists of 16 residues. CDR3 DNA sequence: TGTGCCAGCAGCCAAGATCTGTGGCAGCGCATGGAGACCCAGTACTTC. Protein sequence: CASSQDLWQRMETQYF.

This clonotype was picked up a small number of times. The rearrangement joins TRBV11-1 to TRBJ2-1; D perhaps matches TRBD2 (7 bases). The V gene's germline CDR1 is SGHAT and CDR2 FQDESV (reference sequence). Trimming removed 5 bases at V and 5 bases at J, with 13 bases between. The CDR3 loop spans 14 amino acids. The CDR3 reads CASSARGANNEQFF. Written as DNA, the CDR3 is TGTGCCAGCAGCGCCCGGGGGGCGAACAATGAGCAGTTCTTC.

The sample holds a few counts of this clonotype. The rearrangement links TRBV7-2 to TRBJ1-2, with a tentative D call TRBD1 (5 bases). The CDR3 is 14 residues long. CDR1 and CDR2 from the germline V gene are SGHTA and FQGNSA. V dropped 5 bases and J dropped 2 bases, with 12 bases sitting between them. CDR3 sequence reads: CASSQHPGNYGYTF. CDR3 in DNA: TGTGCCAGCAGCCAACACCCAGGGAACTATGGCTACACCTTC.

This rearrangement joins TRBV5-1 to TRBJ2-7, with TRBD2 matching 14 bases. Germline V gene data show CDR1 as SGHRS and CDR2 as YFSETQ. The trim removed 5 bases at V and 6 bases at J, leaving 7 bases unmatched. The CDR3 has 15 residues. The CDR3 region has the DNA TGCGCCAGCAGTCGAGCGACTAGCGGGGGGGTCGAGCAGTACTTC. Translated: CASSRATSGGVEQYF.